Following are 18 T cell receptor beta chains from one sample sequenced in a study of identical twins. TCRdb used MiXCR to reprocess the 5' RACE reads, holding one entry per CDR3 protein. The sample yields approximately 680,000 distinct CDR3 sequences, roughly 7.2% seen once. These data were also reused for a study on yellow fever vaccine responses in identical twins.

Sequenced: PBMCs. Source of these receptors: a woman between 18 and 30 years old in good health.

There are many counts of this clonotype. The V and J genes are TRBV7-2 and TRBJ1-2; unclear D gene. Germline lookup yields CDR1 SGHTA and CDR2 FQGNSA. Trimming took 4 bases from V and 4 from J, leaving 7 bases between them. The CDR3 has 12 amino acids. CDR3 protein: CASSYDIYGYTF. The DNA for the CDR3 is TGTGCCAGCAGCTACGACATCTATGGCTACACCTTC.

Here the CDR3 DNA reads TGTGCCAGCGCCCACCGCTCCCCCTACGAGCAGTACTTC. It codes for CASAHRSPYEQYF. The genes are TRBV19 and TRBJ2-7; D is undetermined. Germline CDR1 is LNHDA and CDR2 is SQIVND (reference sequence). Trimming cost V 9 bases and J 2 bases, with 14 bases left between them. The CDR3 is 13 residues long.

This clonotype was found many times. V and J are TRBV10-3 and TRBJ2-1; TRBD2 matches at 8 bases. The CDR3 runs to 14 residues. Per the germline V gene, CDR1 is ENHRY and CDR2 is SYGVKD. After removal of 6 bases from V and 7 bases from J, the junction contained 8 bases not matched to a gene. Here the CDR3 DNA reads TGTGCCATCAGAGGAGCCGGGACTAGTAATGAGCAGTTCTTC. Translating gives CAIRGAGTSNEQFF.

In this sample, this clonotype turned up many times. The chain has TRBV4-1 and TRBJ1-5; D ambiguous. V lost 0 bases, J lost 3 bases, and 3 bases lay in between. The germline CDR1 and CDR2 sequences are MGHRA and YSYEKL. The CDR3 is 13 residues long. This CDR3 reads CASSQDANQPQHF. CDR3 DNA: TGCGCCAGCAGCCAAGATGCCAATCAGCCCCAGCATTTT.

There are many counts of this clonotype. V is TRBV29-1 and J is TRBJ1-2; perhaps TRBD1 as D (6 bases). Trimming removed 6 bases from V and 8 bases from J, with 22 bases in between. CDR3 length equals 14 residues. Germline V lookup: CDR1 SQVTM, CDR2 ANQGSEA. CDR3 sequence (DNA): TGCAGCGTAGGACTAACAGGGATCGCTAGAGGCTACACCTTC. Its translation: CSVGLTGIARGYTF.

This clonotype has a handful of counts. The chain joins TRBV4-1 to TRBJ2-1; the D gene is possibly TRBD2 (6 bases). Trimming removed 3 bases from V and 5 bases from J, with 20 bases in between. The CDR3 sequence is 17 residues long. The germline CDR1 and CDR2 sequences are MGHRA and YSYEKL. The CDR3 loop is CASSQLSAGMVNNEQFF. The CDR3 coding sequence is TGCGCCAGCAGCCAGTTATCTGCGGGAATGGTAAACAATGAGCAGTTCTTC.

This clonotype has only a few counts. CDR3 coding DNA: TGTGCCAGCTCACCACTTAGCAGGACCGACATCTACGAGCAGTACTTC. Encoded protein: CASSPLSRTDIYEQYF. The chain employs TRBV18 and TRBJ2-7, with D unclear. This CDR3 comprises 16 residues. Trimming left V 1 base short and J 3 bases short, with 16 bases between. Germline CDR1 is KGHSH and CDR2 is LQKENI.

This chain joins TRBV20-1 and TRBJ2-5; D gene uncertain. Looked up from germline, CDR1 is DFQATT and CDR2 is SNEGSKA (reference sequence). CDR3 size: 14 residues. The V gene lost 0 bases and the J gene lost 5 bases, with 13 bases spanning the gap. The CDR3 protein is CSARDRADMETQYF. The CDR3 region has the DNA TGCAGTGCTAGAGATCGGGCTGATATGGAGACCCAGTACTTC.

This clonotype has a count of ten or more. This sequence joins TRBV12-3 or TRBV12-4 and TRBJ2-3; 8 bases fit TRBD1. This CDR3 comprises 14 residues. With 3 bases clipped from V and 6 bases from J, the junction kept 5 bases outside the gene matches. CDR3 DNA: TGTGCCAGCAGTTTGAGACAGGGGTCGGATACGCAGTATTTT. Translating it yields CASSLRQGSDTQYF.

The chain combines TRBV5-8 with TRBJ1-2, with D tentatively TRBD1 (5 bases). CDR1 SGHTS and CDR2 YDEGEE come from the germline V gene. The ends were cut back, 5 bases at V and 4 bases at J, with 15 bases in the middle. The CDR3 loop spans 14 amino acids. The CDR3 DNA reads as TGTGCCAGCAGTCGATATCAGGGTTTCTATGGCTACACCTTC. Translation gives CASSRYQGFYGYTF.

This clonotype was recorded at least ten times. The chain combines TRBV3-1 with TRBJ1-2, with D uncertain. The CDR3 has 15 residues. The V end lost 6 bases, the J end lost 4 bases, and 18 bases lay between the germline ends. In germline, CDR1 is LGHDT, CDR2 YNNKEL (reference sequence). CDR3 loop: CASRKSSSHLYGYTF. Written as DNA, the CDR3 is TGTGCCAGCAGAAAAAGTTCCAGTCACCTCTATGGCTACACCTTC.

V gene TRBV9 combines with J gene TRBJ2-1, with TRBD2 matching over 10 bases. Trimming removed 0 bases from V and 0 bases from J; junction bases left unmatched: 12. This CDR3 contains 20 residues. CDR1 is SGDLS, CDR2 YYNGEE, per germline. CDR3 DNA: TGTGCCAGCAGCGTAGTTTCCCCTAGCGGGAGAGACTTCTCCTACAATGAGCAGTTCTTC. It encodes CASSVVSPSGRDFSYNEQFF.

This chain uses TRBV7-2 with TRBJ2-2; 7 bases align to TRBD2. CDR1 and CDR2 from the germline V gene are SGHTA and FQGNSA. There are 19 residues in the CDR3. With 1 base clipped from V and 0 bases from J, the junction kept 11 bases outside the gene matches. CDR3 DNA: TGTGCCAGCAGCTTAGGGCCCCGCAGGCTAGCGGCGAACACCGGGGAGCTGTTTTTT. It specifies CASSLGPRRLAANTGELFF.

This clonotype was found a few times. This chain joins TRBV3-1 and TRBJ1-2, with 7 bases matching TRBD1. Per germline, CDR1 LGHDT and CDR2 YNNKEL (reference sequence). This CDR3 has 13 residues. J lost 8 bases, V lost 5 bases, and 8 bases had no gene match. The CDR3 DNA reads as TGTGCCAGCAGCAAAACAGGGGCGGAAGGCTACACCTTC. The encoded protein is CASSKTGAEGYTF.

This chain links TRBV3-1 with TRBJ2-5; a weak D match, TRBD2 (6 bases). Trimming cost V 0 bases and J 6 bases, with 26 bases left between them. CDR3 length: 19 amino acids. Germline CDR1 is LGHDT and CDR2 is YNNKEL (reference sequence). In DNA form, the CDR3 reads TGTGCCAGCAGCCAAGATGACTTAAGGGATTCGGGAGAGGAGAAGACCCAGTACTTC. This gives the protein CASSQDDLRDSGEEKTQYF.

This clonotype was recorded at least ten times. The V call is TRBV6-5, the J call TRBJ2-1, with D possibly matching TRBD2 (5 bases). The V end was cut by 3 bases, the J end by 4 bases, with 16 bases between. Germline CDR1 and CDR2: MNHEY and SVGAGI. The CDR3 is 16 residues long. CDR3 nucleotide sequence: TGTGCCAGCAGTTATGGGAGCGACTGGGATTACAATGAGCAGTTCTTC. Its protein is CASSYGSDWDYNEQFF.

The chain couples TRBV18 to TRBJ2-1, with 8 bases fitting TRBD1. V trimming: 3 bases; J trimming: 9 bases; junction bases outside the gene matches: 16. Germline V gene sequence: CDR1 KGHSH, CDR2 LQKENI. The CDR3 runs to 17 residues. This chain's CDR3 is CASSPVFAGQVEGEQFF. The CDR3 bases are TGTGCCAGCTCACCTGTGTTCGCGGGACAGGTAGAGGGTGAGCAGTTCTTC.

The chain has TRBV4-1 and TRBJ2-2, with 9 nucleotides matching TRBD1. Unmatched junction bases numbered 8, after V lost 3 bases and J lost 6 bases. Germline CDR1 is MGHRA and CDR2 is YSYEKL. The CDR3 is 16 amino acids. For the CDR3, the DNA is TGCGCCAGCAGCCAGTGGACAGGGGATAATGCCGGGGAGCTGTTTTTT. Translating gives CASSQWTGDNAGELFF.